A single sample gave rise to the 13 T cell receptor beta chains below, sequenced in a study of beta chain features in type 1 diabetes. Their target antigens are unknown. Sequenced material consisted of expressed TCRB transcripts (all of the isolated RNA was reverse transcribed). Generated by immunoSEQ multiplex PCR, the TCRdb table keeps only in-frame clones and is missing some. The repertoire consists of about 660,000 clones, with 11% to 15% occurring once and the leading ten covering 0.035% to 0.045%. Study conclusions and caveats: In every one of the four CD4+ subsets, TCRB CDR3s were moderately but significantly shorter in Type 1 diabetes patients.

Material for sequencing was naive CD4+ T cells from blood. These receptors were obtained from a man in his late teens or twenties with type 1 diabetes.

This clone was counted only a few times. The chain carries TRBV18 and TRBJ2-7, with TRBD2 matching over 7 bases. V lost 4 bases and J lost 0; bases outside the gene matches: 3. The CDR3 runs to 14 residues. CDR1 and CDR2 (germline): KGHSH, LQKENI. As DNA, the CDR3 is TGTGCCAGCTCACTGGGAGGGGCCTCCTACGAGCAGTACTTC. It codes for CASSLGGASYEQYF. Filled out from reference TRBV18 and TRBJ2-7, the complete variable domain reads NAGVMQNPRHLVRRRGQEARLRCSPMKGHSHVYWYRQLPEEGLKFMVYLQKENIIDESGMPKERFSAEFPKEGPSILRIQQVVRGDSAAYFCASSLGGASYEQYFGPGTRLTVT.

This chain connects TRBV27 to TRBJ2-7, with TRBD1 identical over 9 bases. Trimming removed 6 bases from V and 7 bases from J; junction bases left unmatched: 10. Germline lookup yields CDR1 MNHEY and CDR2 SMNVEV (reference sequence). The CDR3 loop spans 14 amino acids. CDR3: CASRPLQGAWEQYF. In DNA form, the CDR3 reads TGTGCCAGCAGGCCCTTACAGGGGGCTTGGGAGCAGTACTTC.

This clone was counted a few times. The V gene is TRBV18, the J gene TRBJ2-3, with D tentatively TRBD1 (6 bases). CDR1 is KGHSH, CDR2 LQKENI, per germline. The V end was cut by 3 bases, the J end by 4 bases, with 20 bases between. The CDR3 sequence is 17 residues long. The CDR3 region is CASSPTVGQSTADTQYF. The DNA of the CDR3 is TGTGCCAGCTCACCCACGGTCGGACAGAGTACGGCAGATACGCAGTATTTT.

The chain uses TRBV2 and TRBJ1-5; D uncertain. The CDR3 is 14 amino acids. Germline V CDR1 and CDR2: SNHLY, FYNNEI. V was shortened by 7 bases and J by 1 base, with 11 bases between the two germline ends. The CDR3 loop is CASTQSASNQPQHF. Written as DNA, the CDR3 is TGTGCCAGCACCCAGTCCGCAAGCAATCAGCCCCAGCATTTT. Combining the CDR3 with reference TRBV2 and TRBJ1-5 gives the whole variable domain EPEVTQTPSHQVTQMGQEVILRCVPISNHLYFYWYRQILGQKVEFLVSFYNNEISEKSEIFDDQFSVERPDGSNFTLKIRSTKLEDSAMYFCASTQSASNQPQHFGDGTRLSIL.

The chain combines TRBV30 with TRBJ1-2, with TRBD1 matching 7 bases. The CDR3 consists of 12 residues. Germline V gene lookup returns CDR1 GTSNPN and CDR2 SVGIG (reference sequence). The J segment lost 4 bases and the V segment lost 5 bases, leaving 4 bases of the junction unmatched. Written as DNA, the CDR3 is TGTGCCTGGGCAGGGGGTCCCTATGGCTACACCTTC. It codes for CAWAGGPYGYTF.

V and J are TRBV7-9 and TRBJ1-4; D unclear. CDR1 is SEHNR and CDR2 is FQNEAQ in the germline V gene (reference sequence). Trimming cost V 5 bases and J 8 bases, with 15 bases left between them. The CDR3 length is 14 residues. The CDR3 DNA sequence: TGTGCCAGCAGCCCTCGTACTGGCGGAGAAAAACTGTTTTTT. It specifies CASSPRTGGEKLFF.

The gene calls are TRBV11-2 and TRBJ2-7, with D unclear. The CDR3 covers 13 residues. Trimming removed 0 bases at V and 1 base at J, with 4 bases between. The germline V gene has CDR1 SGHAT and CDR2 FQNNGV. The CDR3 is CASSLDKSYEQYF. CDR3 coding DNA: TGTGCCAGCAGCTTAGACAAGTCCTACGAGCAGTACTTC.

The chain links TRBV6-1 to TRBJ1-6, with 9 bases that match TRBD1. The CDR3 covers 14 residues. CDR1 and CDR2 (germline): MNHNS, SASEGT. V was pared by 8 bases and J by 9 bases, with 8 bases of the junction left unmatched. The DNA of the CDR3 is TGTGCCAGCCGGACAGGGGATTGGGGTTCACCCCTCCACTTT. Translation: CASRTGDWGSPLHF.

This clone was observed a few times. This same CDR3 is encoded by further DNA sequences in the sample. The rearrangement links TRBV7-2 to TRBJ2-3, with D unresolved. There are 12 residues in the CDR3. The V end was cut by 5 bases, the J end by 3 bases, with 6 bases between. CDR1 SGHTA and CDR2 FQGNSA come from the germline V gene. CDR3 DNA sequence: TGTGCCAGCAGCCCCCCTACAGATACGCAGTATTTT. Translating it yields CASSPPTDTQYF.

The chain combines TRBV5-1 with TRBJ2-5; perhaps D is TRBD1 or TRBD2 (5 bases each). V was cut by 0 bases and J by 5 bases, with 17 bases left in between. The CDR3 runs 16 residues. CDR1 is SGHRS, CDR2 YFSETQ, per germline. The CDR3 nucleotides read TGCGCCAGCAGCTTGGTCGTGGCCGGGGACGGGGAGACCCAGTACTTC. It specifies CASSLVVAGDGETQYF.

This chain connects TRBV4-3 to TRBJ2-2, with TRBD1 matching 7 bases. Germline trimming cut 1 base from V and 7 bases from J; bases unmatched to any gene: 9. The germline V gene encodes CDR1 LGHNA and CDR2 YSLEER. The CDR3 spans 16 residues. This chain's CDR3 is CASSQVIDRVVGELFF. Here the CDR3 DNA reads TGCGCCAGCAGCCAAGTGATCGACAGGGTAGTCGGGGAGCTGTTTTTT.

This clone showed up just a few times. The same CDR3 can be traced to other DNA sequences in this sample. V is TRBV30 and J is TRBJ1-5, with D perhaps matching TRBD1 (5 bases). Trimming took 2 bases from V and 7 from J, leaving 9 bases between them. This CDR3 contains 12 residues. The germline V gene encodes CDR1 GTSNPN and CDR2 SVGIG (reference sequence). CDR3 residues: CAWSRGGQPQHF. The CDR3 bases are TGTGCCTGGAGTCGGGGGGGACAGCCCCAGCATTTT.

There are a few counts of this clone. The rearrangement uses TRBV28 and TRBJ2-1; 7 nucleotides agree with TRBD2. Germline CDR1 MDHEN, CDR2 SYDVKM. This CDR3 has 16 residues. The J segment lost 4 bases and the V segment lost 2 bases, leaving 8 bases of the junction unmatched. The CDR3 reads CASSLASSGTYNEQFF. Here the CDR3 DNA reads TGTGCCAGCAGTTTAGCGTCTAGCGGAACATACAATGAGCAGTTCTTC.